A single T cell receptor beta chain is shown here with its context. This entry comes from a study of blood T cell repertoires in COVID-19. Study overall: Acute and convalescent COVID-19 samples came from the United States, Italy and Spain. T cells, B-cell-depleted T cells, or PBMCs provided the cDNA or gDNA that served as material.

In the authors' methods: Reference gene primer amplification yielded estimated nucleated cell counts. This table comes from immunoSEQ multiplex PCR, and its TCRdb copy is limited to in-frame clones, with some not included. V and J calls and clone size are those listed in that table; D and trimming were worked out from the DNA. The top ten hold roughly 8.2% of the sample, which has 180,000 or so clones, 80% to 90% seen once. The CDR3 consists of 15 residues. V dropped 3 bases and J dropped 0 bases, with 11 bases sitting between them. The germline V gene encodes CDR1 KGHSH and CDR2 LQKENI. This clonotype originated in a man in his fifties or sixties with acute or convalescent COVID-19. The sample taken for sequencing was peripheral blood. The rearrangement joins TRBV18 to TRBJ1-1, with D tentatively TRBD1 (5 bases). The CDR3 DNA reads as TGTGCCAGCTCACCCCAGGGACTGGTGAACACTGAAGCTTTCTTT. It codes for CASSPQGLVNTEAFF.